The 23 T cell receptor beta chains reported below all come from one sample, sequenced in a study of cytomegalovirus exposure and HLA in healthy donors. Profiled with immunoSEQ multiplex PCR; TCRdb holds only in-frame clones, not every one. The sample records approximately 170,000 clones, less than 85% being singletons. Sequencing was performed on PBMCs. Receptor source: a man between 18 and 35 years old in good health and CMV-seropositive.

The CDR3 reads CASRVSGRAPDTQYF. CDR3 nucleotide sequence: TGTGCCAGCAGAGTTAGCGGGAGGGCCCCAGATACGCAGTATTTT. The chain combines TRBV2 with TRBJ2-3; TRBD2 matches 11 bases. This CDR3 region has 15 residues. V shed 6 bases and J 4 bases; nucleotides not matched to a gene: 6. The V gene's germline CDR1 is SNHLY and CDR2 FYNNEI. The whole variable domain, remainder taken from reference TRBV2 and TRBJ2-3, is EPEVTQTPSHQVTQMGQEVILRCVPISNHLYFYWYRQILGQKVEFLVSFYNNEISEKSEIFDDQFSVERPDGSNFTLKIRSTKLEDSAMYFCASRVSGRAPDTQYFGPGTRLTVL.

This clone has just one count. The chain couples TRBV9 to TRBJ2-2; 8 positions agree with TRBD2. J gave up 2 bases and V 0 bases, and 3 bases lay outside the gene matches. The germline CDR1 and CDR2 sequences are SGDLS and YYNGEE. The CDR3 loop spans 16 amino acids. This CDR3 reads CASSVGAGANTGELFF. The CDR3 bases are TGTGCCAGCAGCGTAGGAGCGGGGGCCAACACCGGGGAGCTGTTTTTT.

V and J are TRBV6-1 and TRBJ2-5; 7 bases match TRBD1. This CDR3 comprises 13 residues. Trimming removed 10 bases from V and 2 bases from J; junction bases left unmatched: 7. Germline-derived CDR1 and CDR2 are MNHNS and SASEGT. Written as DNA, the CDR3 is TGTGCCATTGTGAGGGACAGTCAAGAGACCCAGTACTTC. This gives the protein CAIVRDSQETQYF.

The chain couples TRBV7-8 to TRBJ2-2; 9 bases map to TRBD2. The germline gives CDR1 SGHVS, CDR2 FQNEAQ. The CDR3 spans 13 residues. The V gene end was trimmed by 5 bases and the J gene end by 7 bases; junction bases not matched to a gene: 2. The CDR3, as DNA: TGTGCCAGCAGCGTACTAGCGGGCGGGGAGCTGTTTTTT. It codes for CASSVLAGGELFF. Using reference TRBV7-8 and TRBJ2-2 for the parts outside the CDR3, the full variable domain is GAGVSQSPRYKVAKRGQDVALRCDPISGHVSLFWYQQALGQGPEFLTYFQNEAQLDKSGLPSDRFFAERPEGSVSTLKIQRTQQEDSAVYLCASSVLAGGELFFGEGSRLTVL.

This clone was recorded a few times. V and J are TRBV28 and TRBJ1-2; weak D call: TRBD1 (5 bases). Germline CDR1 MDHEN, CDR2 SYDVKM. CDR3 length: 15 amino acids. Trimming pared 5 bases from V and 0 bases from J, leaving 13 bases between. Here the CDR3 reads CASSTGTLPNYGYTF. The CDR3 region has the DNA TGTGCCAGCAGTACCGGGACTCTTCCTAACTATGGCTACACCTTC.

The CDR3 here is CASSSTGASSYNEQFF. CDR3 nucleotide sequence: TGCGCCAGCAGCAGCACAGGGGCGAGCTCCTACAATGAGCAGTTCTTC. The V and J genes are TRBV5-1 and TRBJ2-1; the match to TRBD1 covers 7 bases. The V segment lost 4 bases and the J segment 0 bases; nucleotides outside the gene matches: 7. Looked up from germline, CDR1 is SGHRS and CDR2 is YFSETQ. This CDR3 has 16 amino acids.

The chain links TRBV7-3 to TRBJ1-6, with D possibly being TRBD1 (5 bases). Germline V CDR1 and CDR2: SGHTA, FQGTGA. This CDR3 has 14 residues. Trimming removed 2 bases from V and 7 bases from J, with 9 bases in between. In DNA, the CDR3 is TGTGCCAGCAGCTTAGGGGCAGGGAATTCACCCCTCCACTTT. Translated, it gives CASSLGAGNSPLHF.

The chain joins TRBV2 to TRBJ1-5; tentative D call: TRBD1 (5 bases). The germline CDR1 and CDR2 sequences are SNHLY and FYNNEI. The CDR3 is made up of 14 amino acids. V lost 3 bases and J lost 1, with 7 bases in between. The CDR3 loop reads CASSETESNQPQHF. The CDR3 coding sequence is TGTGCCAGCAGTGAGACAGAGAGCAATCAGCCCCAGCATTTT.

This chain connects TRBV9 to TRBJ2-5; TRBD1 matches at 9 bases. This CDR3 has 16 residues. V shed 5 bases, J shed 3 bases, and the junction held 11 bases outside the gene matches. The germline gives CDR1 SGDLS, CDR2 YYNGEE. For the CDR3, the DNA is TGTGCCAGCAGTCCCCCAGACAGGGGGGTTGAAGAGACCCAGTACTTC. Translating it yields CASSPPDRGVEETQYF. Together with reference TRBV9 and TRBJ2-5, the CDR3 gives the full variable domain: DSGVTQTPKHLITATGQRVTLRCSPRSGDLSVYWYQQSLDQGLQFLIQYYNGEERAKGNILERFSAQQFPDLHSELNLSSLELGDSALYFCASSPPDRGVEETQYFGPGTRLLVL.

The genes are TRBV2 and TRBJ1-1; no reliable D call. Trimming removed 6 bases from V and 1 base from J, with 6 bases in between. The CDR3 consists of 12 residues. In germline, CDR1 is SNHLY, CDR2 FYNNEI. As DNA, the CDR3 is TGTGCCAGCAGCACATCGAACACTGAAGCTTTCTTT. It encodes CASSTSNTEAFF.

The rearrangement uses TRBV9 and TRBJ1-2; 9 bases match TRBD1. This CDR3 is built from 16 residues. Germline V gives CDR1 SGDLS, CDR2 YYNGEE. V lost 3 bases and J lost 6; bases outside the gene matches: 12. The CDR3 nucleotides are TGTGCCAGCAGCGGGGGCCGGGACAGGGAATTTAATGGCTACACCTTC. This sequence encodes CASSGGRDREFNGYTF. The variable domain in full, completed from reference TRBV9 and TRBJ1-2, reads DSGVTQTPKHLITATGQRVTLRCSPRSGDLSVYWYQQSLDQGLQFLIQYYNGEERAKGNILERFSAQQFPDLHSELNLSSLELGDSALYFCASSGGRDREFNGYTFGSGTRLTVV.

V gene TRBV12-5 combines with J gene TRBJ2-3, with D tentatively TRBD1 (5 bases). V was pared by 2 bases and J by 4 bases, with 10 bases between. CDR1 is LGHNT and CDR2 is FRNRAP in the germline V gene. The CDR3 length is 14 residues. CDR3 DNA sequence: TGTGCTAGTGGTTTGTCAGACAGTTCAGATACGCAGTATTTT. Translating it yields CASGLSDSSDTQYF.

The rearrangement uses TRBV19 and TRBJ2-2, with D tentatively TRBD1 (6 bases). Trimming shortened V by 3 bases and J by 4 bases, and 12 bases separated the two germline ends. Germline CDR1 reads LNHDA; CDR2 reads SQIVND (reference sequence). The CDR3 extends over 15 amino acids. The CDR3 sequence: CASSMSTGSTGELFF. CDR3 nucleotides: TGTGCCAGTAGTATGTCAACAGGGAGCACCGGGGAGCTGTTTTTT.

The CDR3 DNA reads as TGTGCCAGTAAGGGAGGTCTCGAAGCTTTCTTT. Translated: CASKGGLEAFF. V and J are TRBV19 and TRBJ1-1; D call uncertain. Looked up from germline, CDR1 is LNHDA and CDR2 is SQIVND (reference sequence). Trimming removed 7 bases from V and 8 bases from J, with 11 bases in between. This CDR3 has 11 residues.

This clone was seen only a few times. The V and J genes are TRBV7-8 and TRBJ1-5, with D possibly TRBD1 on 6 matching bases. Germline assignment: CDR1 SGHVS and CDR2 FQNEAQ. This CDR3 is 14 amino acids long. The V end lost 0 bases, the J end lost 5 bases, and 8 bases lay between the germline ends. CDR3 amino acids: CASSLAQGDQPQHF. In DNA, the CDR3 is TGTGCCAGCAGCTTAGCACAGGGAGATCAGCCCCAGCATTTT.

The chain has TRBV6-5 and TRBJ2-1; TRBD2 aligns across 9 bases. After removal of 2 bases from V and 4 bases from J, the junction contained 6 bases not matched to a gene. The V gene's germline CDR1 is MNHEY and CDR2 SVGAGI. The CDR3 totals 16 residues. The CDR3 protein is CASSYDTAGGYNEQFF. CDR3 nucleotides: TGTGCCAGCAGTTACGATACAGCGGGAGGATACAATGAGCAGTTCTTC.

The V and J genes are TRBV10-3 and TRBJ1-1; D perhaps matches TRBD1 (5 bases). This CDR3 region has 15 residues. Germline CDR1 ENHRY, CDR2 SYGVKD. V lost 3 bases and J lost 4, with 15 bases in between. DNA for the CDR3: TGTGCCATCAGTGAAGGGGATCGGTTGGTCACTGAAGCTTTCTTT. Protein sequence: CAISEGDRLVTEAFF.

The J gene is TRBJ1-5, the V gene TRBV10-3, with 8 bases that match TRBD1. The germline V gene has CDR1 ENHRY and CDR2 SYGVKD. Trimming took 10 bases from V and 2 from J; bases not matched to a gene: 7. This CDR3 region has 14 residues. The CDR3 DNA follows: TGTGCCAGCTCCCCGGACAGGGGCAATCAGCCCCAGCATTTT. Translating gives CASSPDRGNQPQHF.

The rearrangement uses TRBV10-3 and TRBJ2-5; D not resolved. This CDR3 comprises 15 residues. Trimming stripped 0 bases from V and 0 bases from J, with 8 bases between. Germline values: CDR1 ENHRY, CDR2 SYGVKD. The CDR3 coding sequence is TGTGCCATCAGTGAGTCAACTACGGACCAAGAGACCCAGTACTTC. Translating gives CAISESTTDQETQYF.

The chain carries TRBV6-5 and TRBJ2-1, with D maybe TRBD1 (5 bases). This CDR3 contains 16 residues. Germline loops: CDR1 MNHEY, CDR2 SVGAGI. With 2 bases removed from V and 0 bases from J, the gap between germline ends came to 11 bases. In DNA, the CDR3 is TGTGCCAGCAGTTACCAGGGTCTCAGCTCCTACAATGAGCAGTTCTTC. It is translated as CASSYQGLSSYNEQFF.

The genes are TRBV4-1 and TRBJ1-3, with 8 bases that match TRBD1. The CDR3 totals 15 residues. Germline V gene lookup returns CDR1 MGHRA and CDR2 YSYEKL. The V and J ends lost 4 bases and 8 bases, in that order; junction bases with no gene match: 10. The CDR3 loop is CASSRATGAVDTIYF. DNA of the CDR3: TGCGCCAGCAGCCGGGCGACAGGGGCGGTGGACACCATATATTTT.

J is TRBJ1-4 and V is TRBV2; 11 bases map to TRBD1. CDR3 length equals 14 residues. Per germline, CDR1 SNHLY and CDR2 FYNNEI. The junction had 6 bases not matched to a gene; V was cut back by 8 bases and J by 7 bases. The CDR3 nucleotides are TGTGCCAGCGCAGGACAGGGGGCCGGTGAAAAACTGTTTTTT. Its protein is CASAGQGAGEKLFF.

The gene calls are TRBV11-3 and TRBJ1-1, with D maybe TRBD1 (6 bases). CDR3 length: 15 residues. Germline CDR1 reads SGHNT; CDR2 reads YENEEA. The germline V and J ends were trimmed by 1 base and 2 bases, with 11 bases remaining between them. The CDR3 nucleotides are TGTGCCAGCAGCTTAGGAGGGGGGGGAAACACTGAAGCTTTCTTT. It encodes CASSLGGGGNTEAFF. Combining the CDR3 with reference TRBV11-3 and TRBJ1-1 gives the whole variable domain EAGVVQSPRYKIIEKKQPVAFWCNPISGHNTLYWYLQNLGQGPELLIRYENEEAVDDSQLPKDRFSAERLKGVDSTLKIQPAELGDSAVYLCASSLGGGGNTEAFFGQGTRLTVV.